The 28 T cell receptor beta chains presented below share a single source sample, sequenced in a study of T-cell reconstitution after alpha-beta-depleted transplantation in children (TCRdb year 2016). Preparation of the library involved PCR. The sample was run on an Illumina HiSeq 2500. TCR libraries were prepared with molecular barcoding, using unique molecular identifiers to normalize TCRbeta repertoire quantification. The public reads were run again by TCRdb, first through fastp at Q25 and then through MiXCR, and only productive beta chains were kept. One record per CDR3 amino acid sequence lists the most common genes and DNA. The sample table holds around 78,000 distinct CDR3 sequences, of which about 7% were seen once. 2.5% of the sample goes to the ten largest clones. The sequenced sample was PBMCs from the stem cell graft donor, obtained from the stem cell graft. These receptors all come from a human donor who donated a stem cell graft to a child with acute lymphoblastic leukemia.

This clonotype was seen many times. J is TRBJ2-7 and V is TRBV7-9; 12 bases match TRBD2. V was clipped by 2 bases and J by 0 bases; unmatched bases: 11. Germline-derived CDR1 and CDR2 are SEHNR and FQNEAQ (reference sequence). This CDR3 spans 19 amino acids. DNA for the CDR3: TGTGCCAGCAGCTTACCCCCGGGACTAGCGGGCGTTAACTCCTACGAGCAGTACTTC. This sequence encodes CASSLPPGLAGVNSYEQYF.

This chain links TRBV2 with TRBJ1-6; 9 bases are a match to TRBD1. The V gene's germline CDR1 is SNHLY and CDR2 FYNNEI. J was trimmed by 8 bases and V by 6 bases; bases with no gene match: 8. The CDR3 has 15 amino acids. The CDR3 loop is CASRAGQGRHSPLHF. CDR3 DNA: TGTGCCAGCAGAGCCGGACAGGGGAGGCATTCACCCCTCCACTTT.

The J gene is TRBJ2-3, the V gene TRBV5-1; TRBD2 is a possible D gene (7 bases). Trimming removed 2 bases at V and 3 bases at J, with 13 bases between. CDR3 length: 15 amino acids. Germline CDR1 and CDR2: SGHRS and YFSETQ. CDR3 residues: CASSFRGAVTDTQYF. DNA for the CDR3: TGCGCCAGCAGCTTTCGGGGGGCGGTGACAGATACGCAGTATTTT.

V and J are TRBV21-1 and TRBJ2-2. TRBV21-1 is assigned pseudogene status. This CDR3 region has 13 residues. The CDR3 DNA reads TGTGCCAGCAACAGGGTCCGCACCGGGGAGCTGTTTTTT. This sequence encodes CASNRVRTGELFF.

In this sample, this clonotype turned up many times. The genes are TRBV6-4 and TRBJ1-2, with D possibly TRBD1 on 6 matching bases. This CDR3 comprises 16 residues. V lost 0 bases, J lost 4 bases, and 15 bases lay in between. The germline V gene encodes CDR1 MRHNA and CDR2 SNTAGT. The CDR3 sequence: CASSDSGRTESYGYTF. The CDR3 DNA reads TGTGCCAGCAGTGACTCCGGGCGGACAGAGAGCTATGGCTACACCTTC.

The V gene is TRBV21-1, the J gene TRBJ2-3. TRBV21-1 is deemed a pseudogene. CDR3 length equals 13 residues. The CDR3 spells CASSKAPTDTQYF. The DNA of the CDR3 is TGTGCCAGCAGCAAAGCCCCCACAGATACGCAGTATTTT.

This clonotype was found a few times. In DNA, the CDR3 is TGTGCCAGCCGTAGGGACATTGGCTACTACAATGAGCAGTTCTTC. Its protein is CASRRDIGYYNEQFF. The chain recombines TRBV28 with TRBJ2-1; TRBD1 is a possible D gene (6 bases). Germline lookup yields CDR1 MDHEN and CDR2 SYDVKM. The CDR3 covers 15 residues. V lost 8 bases, J lost 3 bases, and 17 bases lay in between.

The chain employs TRBV29-1 and TRBJ1-1; D unresolved. Germline-derived CDR1 and CDR2 are SQVTM and ANQGSEA. V dropped 7 bases and J dropped 1 base, with 13 bases sitting between them. This CDR3 is built from 13 residues. Written as DNA, the CDR3 is TGCAGCGCCCGCGGGCAGCAGAACACTGAAGCTTTCTTT. The encoded protein is CSARGQQNTEAFF.

This clonotype was picked up many times. This rearrangement joins TRBV5-8 to TRBJ1-2; 8 bases match TRBD1. From germline, CDR1 is SGHTS and CDR2 YDEGEE. The CDR3 loop spans 19 amino acids. The trim removed 2 bases at V and 0 bases at J, leaving 15 bases unmatched. As DNA, the CDR3 is TGTGCCAGCAGCTTCAATTACCCGGGACAGGCGGAAGCTAACTATGGCTACACCTTC. Its protein product is CASSFNYPGQAEANYGYTF.

This clonotype was observed many times. This chain joins TRBV5-6 and TRBJ2-1; unclear D gene. The CDR3 extends over 11 amino acids. V lost 1 base and J 9 bases, leaving 5 bases between the germline ends. Germline loops: CDR1 SGHDT, CDR2 YYEEEE. Here the CDR3 DNA reads TGTGCCAGCAGCTTGAATATTGAGCAGTTCTTC. It specifies CASSLNIEQFF.

This clonotype appeared many times. J is TRBJ2-7 and V is TRBV12-3 or TRBV12-4; perhaps TRBD2 as D (6 bases). Trimming took 0 bases from V and 5 from J, leaving 17 bases between them. The CDR3 loop spans 16 amino acids. The CDR3 reads CASSLALSGARNEQYF. Here the CDR3 DNA reads TGTGCCAGCAGTTTAGCCCTTAGCGGTGCTCGGAACGAGCAGTACTTC.

The chain carries TRBV12-3 or TRBV12-4 and TRBJ1-1; TRBD1 matches 8 bases. The V and J ends lost 11 bases and 7 bases, in that order; junction bases with no gene match: 9. This CDR3 is 12 amino acids long. The CDR3 loop is CASTGGSNEAFF. The CDR3 region has the DNA TGTGCCTCAACAGGGGGTTCGAATGAAGCTTTCTTT.

This clonotype occurred many times. CDR3 amino acids: CASSFLTGLGYEQYF. CDR3 coding DNA: TGTGCCAGCAGTTTCCTGACAGGTCTTGGCTACGAGCAGTACTTC. The genes are TRBV12-3 or TRBV12-4 and TRBJ2-7; maybe TRBD1 (6 bases). The CDR3 sequence is 15 residues long. V was cut by 3 bases and J by 3 bases, with 15 bases left in between.

This clonotype was recorded many times. This chain joins TRBV29-1 and TRBJ2-4; no clear D gene. V lost 4 bases and J 0 bases, leaving 13 bases between the germline ends. This CDR3 is built from 15 residues. From germline, CDR1 is SQVTM and CDR2 ANQGSEA. The CDR3: CSVVAVAKAKNIQYF. The CDR3 coding sequence is TGCAGCGTTGTGGCCGTGGCCAAAGCCAAAAACATTCAGTACTTC.

Ten or more counts support this clonotype. This sequence joins TRBV29-1 and TRBJ2-3; D remains ambiguous. CDR1 and CDR2 (germline): SQVTM, ANQGSEA. The V gene lost 4 bases and the J gene lost 6 bases, with 11 bases spanning the gap. The CDR3 is 12 amino acids. The CDR3 DNA sequence: TGCAGCGTTGCTGATCCTGGGGATACGCAGTATTTT. Amino acids: CSVADPGDTQYF.

This clonotype was counted only a few times. The chain employs TRBV10-2 and TRBJ2-5; a possible D gene is TRBD2 (6 bases). Trimming removed 6 bases at V and 6 bases at J, with 14 bases between. This CDR3 comprises 13 residues. The germline V gene encodes CDR1 WSHSY and CDR2 SAAADI. Here the CDR3 reads CASSRDSQQTQYF. CDR3 coding DNA: TGCGCCAGCAGCCGGGACTCGCAGCAGACCCAGTACTTC.

V usage is TRBV5-5 and J usage is TRBJ2-1; D unresolved. The length of the CDR3 is 15 residues. Germline V lookup: CDR1 SGHKS, CDR2 YYEKEE (reference sequence). The V end was cut by 0 bases, the J end by 0 bases, with 7 bases between. The CDR3 sequence is CASSLEWSSYNEQFF. The DNA of the CDR3 is TGTGCCAGCAGCTTGGAGTGGAGCTCCTACAATGAGCAGTTCTTC.

This clonotype was detected many times. V gene TRBV6-5 combines with J gene TRBJ1-2, with 9 bases identical to TRBD1. With V trimmed by 6 bases and J by 8 bases, 16 bases remained unmatched. The CDR3 has 16 residues. Germline V gene sequence: CDR1 MNHEY, CDR2 SVGAGI. The CDR3, as DNA: TGTGCCAGCAGGGGAGTGACGGGACAGGGAACGGTCGGCTACACCTTC. Encoded protein: CASRGVTGQGTVGYTF.

This clonotype was observed many times. V usage is TRBV9 and J usage is TRBJ1-3, with D perhaps TRBD1 (5 bases). The CDR3 is 14 amino acids. V was cut by 3 bases and J by 1 base, with 8 bases left in between. The germline gives CDR1 SGDLS, CDR2 YYNGEE. CDR3 DNA sequence: TGTGCCAGCAGCGACAGGAATTCTGGAAACACCATATATTTT. It translates to CASSDRNSGNTIYF.

This clonotype was observed many times. The CDR3 loop is CASTSTGLNYGYTF. DNA of the CDR3: TGTGCCAGCACCTCGACAGGCCTTAACTATGGCTACACCTTC. The chain is built from TRBV7-8 and TRBJ1-2; the D gene is possibly TRBD1 (6 bases). Per germline, CDR1 SGHVS and CDR2 FQNEAQ. Trimming stripped 7 bases from V and 1 base from J, with 13 bases between. The CDR3 length is 14 residues.

The chain uses TRBV28 and TRBJ2-1; 7 bases are a match to TRBD2. The CDR3 loop spans 15 amino acids. Germline values: CDR1 MDHEN, CDR2 SYDVKM. J was trimmed by 4 bases and V by 10 bases; bases with no gene match: 13. Here the CDR3 DNA reads TGTGCCATGGGCCCGGGACTACCGTATTACAATGAGCAGTTCTTC. Encoded protein: CAMGPGLPYYNEQFF. The full variable domain, with the rest looked up from reference TRBV28 and TRBJ2-1, is DVKVTQSSRYLVKRTGEKVFLECVQDMDHENMFWYRQDPGLGLRLIYFSYDVKMKEKGDIPEGYSVSREKKERFSLILESASTNQTSMYLCAMGPGLPYYNEQFFGPGTRLTVL.

V and J are TRBV11-1 and TRBJ2-7, with D maybe TRBD2 (5 bases). Deletions cut 5 bases from V and 3 bases from J, with 11 bases between. Looked up from germline, CDR1 is SGHAT and CDR2 is FQDESV (reference sequence). This CDR3 comprises 13 residues. CDR3 protein: CASSPTSFYEQYF. CDR3 coding DNA: TGTGCCAGCAGCCCAACTAGTTTCTACGAGCAGTACTTC. Using reference TRBV11-1 and TRBJ2-7 for the parts outside the CDR3, the full variable domain is EAEVAQSPRYKITEKSQAVAFWCDPISGHATLYWYRQILGQGPELLVQFQDESVVDDSQLPKDRFSAERLKGVDSTLKIQPAELGDSAMYLCASSPTSFYEQYFGPGTRLTVT.

The table lists this clonotype with many counts. This chain uses TRBV28 with TRBJ1-6, with TRBD1 matching 9 bases. CDR1 is MDHEN, CDR2 SYDVKM, per germline. V shed 4 bases and J 10 bases; nucleotides not matched to a gene: 8. The length of the CDR3 is 15 residues. The CDR3 region is CASSSTDRGWSPLHF. The CDR3 nucleotides read TGTGCCAGCAGTTCTACGGACAGGGGTTGGTCACCCCTCCACTTT.

Ten or more counts support this clonotype. CDR3 bases: TGTGCCAGCAGCCTAAATAGGATATCCGGGCCTAACAATGAGCAGTTCTTC. Translated, it gives CASSLNRISGPNNEQFF. This rearrangement joins TRBV9 to TRBJ2-1, with no clear D. The V end lost 4 bases, the J end lost 5 bases, and 22 bases lay between the germline ends. CDR1 and CDR2 (germline): SGDLS, YYNGEE. This CDR3 has 17 residues.

This clonotype was detected ten times or more. V usage is TRBV6-2 or TRBV6-3 and J usage is TRBJ2-7; 7 bases map to TRBD1. Looked up from germline, CDR1 is MNHEY and CDR2 is SVGEGT. The V and J ends lost 7 bases and 3 bases, in that order; junction bases with no gene match: 6. This CDR3 region has 13 residues. CDR3 DNA: TGTGCCAGCATCGCACAGGGGAACTACGAGCAGTACTTC. Its translation: CASIAQGNYEQYF.

The chain recombines TRBV4-3 with TRBJ2-1; unclear D gene. This CDR3 has 14 amino acids. Trimming left V 1 base short and J 2 bases short, with 6 bases between. From germline, CDR1 is LGHNA and CDR2 YSLEER. CDR3 loop: CASSQVIAYNEQFF. The CDR3 coding sequence is TGCGCCAGCAGCCAAGTGATTGCCTACAATGAGCAGTTCTTC.

This clonotype occurred many times. The chain carries TRBV27 and TRBJ2-3, with D unclear. Trimming left V 4 bases short and J 3 bases short, with 5 bases between. The germline V gene encodes CDR1 MNHEY and CDR2 SMNVEV (reference sequence). This CDR3 comprises 12 residues. CDR3 sequence (DNA): TGTGCCAGCAGTTCAATTACAGATACGCAGTATTTT. Protein sequence: CASSSITDTQYF.

In its sample, this clonotype was seen many times. This CDR3 is CASSLRQGSLYGYTF. CDR3 nucleotides: TGTGCCAGCAGTTTGAGACAGGGGTCTCTCTATGGCTACACCTTC. The chain recombines TRBV27 with TRBJ1-2, with TRBD1 matching 8 bases. This CDR3 comprises 15 residues. Losses at the gene ends were 3 bases for V and 4 bases for J; bases not matched to a gene: 7. The germline CDR1 and CDR2 sequences are MNHEY and SMNVEV (reference sequence).